Shown below are 23 T cell receptor beta chains from a single sample sequenced in a study of T cell responses to AZD1222 COVID-19 vaccine. TCRdb keeps only in-frame clones here, not all; method: immunoSEQ multiplex PCR. This sample has more than 100,000 clones, with 91% found just once. Specimen: peripheral blood, collected on day 0 of AZD1222 vaccination. These receptors were obtained from an adult in good health.

This rearrangement joins TRBV10-2 to TRBJ1-2, with TRBD1 matching 7 bases. CDR3 length: 13 amino acids. Germline lookup yields CDR1 WSHSY and CDR2 SAAADI. Trimming at V came to 2 bases and at J to 6 bases, leaving 3 bases not matched to a gene. CDR3 region: CASSEPGGNGYTF. CDR3 in DNA: TGCGCCAGCAGTGAGCCAGGGGGAAATGGCTACACCTTC.

This chain uses TRBV7-3 with TRBJ2-3; 8 bases are shared with TRBD2. V lost 3 bases, J lost 4 bases, and 0 bases stayed unmatched. CDR1 is SGHTA and CDR2 is FQGTGA in the germline V gene. The CDR3 is 13 residues long. CDR3 loop: CASSFGGADTQYF. CDR3 DNA sequence: TGTGCCAGCAGCTTCGGGGGGGCAGATACGCAGTATTTT. The complete variable domain, with remaining parts taken from reference TRBV7-3 and TRBJ2-3, reads GAGVSQTPSNKVTEKGKYVELRCDPISGHTALYWYRQSLGQGPEFLIYFQGTGAADDSGLPNDRFFAVRPEGSVSTLKIQRTERGDSAVYLCASSFGGADTQYFGPGTRLTVL.

J is TRBJ1-5 and V is TRBV10-3; possibly TRBD1 for D (5 bases). This CDR3 region has 14 residues. Germline V gene lookup returns CDR1 ENHRY and CDR2 SYGVKD. V lost 5 bases and J lost 2, with 10 bases in between. For the CDR3, the DNA is TGTGCCATCAGTTTAGGGGAGGGCAATCAGCCCCAGCATTTT. It encodes CAISLGEGNQPQHF.

The chain uses TRBV6-5 and TRBJ2-7; D remains unclear. CDR1 and CDR2 from the germline V gene are MNHEY and SVGAGI. The CDR3 totals 14 residues. V was pared by 6 bases and J by 4 bases, with 16 bases between. CDR3 nucleotides: TGTGCCAGCAGGACGACCGCCAAGACTTACGAGCAGTACTTC. Its protein is CASRTTAKTYEQYF.

The chain couples TRBV28 to TRBJ1-6; D gene uncertain. V was cut by 1 base and J by 8 bases, with 6 bases left in between. The CDR3 has 13 amino acids. Germline V gene data show CDR1 as MDHEN and CDR2 as SYDVKM. The CDR3 is CASSLSSHSPLHF. DNA for the CDR3: TGTGCCAGCAGTTTATCATCTCATTCACCCCTCCACTTT.

The V and J genes are TRBV13 and TRBJ1-5, with D unclear. Germline lookup yields CDR1 PRHDT and CDR2 FYEKMQ (reference sequence). CDR3 length equals 14 residues. V dropped 7 bases and J dropped 6 bases, with 16 bases sitting between them. For the CDR3, the DNA is TGTGCCAGCACTCGGCGGGGTGCGACTCAGCCCCAGCATTTT. Translation gives CASTRRGATQPQHF.

The rearrangement joins TRBV27 to TRBJ2-4; D assignment may be TRBD1 or TRBD2 (5 bases each). Trimming left V 6 bases short and J 10 bases short, with 19 bases between. CDR3 length equals 14 residues. In germline, CDR1 is MNHEY, CDR2 SMNVEV (reference sequence). CDR3 bases: TGTGCCAGCAGCCCCGCCGGGACGTACTCTATTCAGTACTTC. This translates into CASSPAGTYSIQYF.

The rearrangement uses TRBV6-2 or TRBV6-3 and TRBJ2-7; D is perhaps TRBD1 (7 bases). Germline lookup yields CDR1 MNHEY and CDR2 SVGEGT. Between the trimmed V and J ends, which lost 2 bases and 2 bases, there was a span of 13 bases. The CDR3 is 15 residues long. CDR3 coding DNA: TGTGCCAGCAGTTACGGGGGGACAGCAACCTACGAGCAGTACTTC. This codes for CASSYGGTATYEQYF.

V usage is TRBV9 and J usage is TRBJ2-2; D tentatively reads TRBD1 or TRBD2 (6 bases each). The germline CDR1 and CDR2 sequences are SGDLS and YYNGEE. V gave up 0 bases and J gave up 8 bases, with 20 bases separating them. The CDR3 is 17 residues long. This CDR3 reads CASSVAWGADYRGELFF. DNA of the CDR3: TGTGCCAGCAGCGTAGCTTGGGGGGCCGACTACCGTGGGGAGCTGTTTTTT.

J is TRBJ2-7 and V is TRBV28, with D possibly matching TRBD2 (6 bases). The V gene lost 2 bases and the J gene lost 9 bases, with 17 bases spanning the gap. CDR1 is MDHEN, CDR2 SYDVKM, per germline. This CDR3 is 14 amino acids long. CDR3 sequence (DNA): TGTGCCAGCAGTTTAGGGCCGACCCTGCGGGGGCAGTACTTC. Translating it yields CASSLGPTLRGQYF. Supplemented by reference TRBV28 and TRBJ2-7, the full variable domain reads DVKVTQSSRYLVKRTGEKVFLECVQDMDHENMFWYRQDPGLGLRLIYFSYDVKMKEKGDIPEGYSVSREKKERFSLILESASTNQTSMYLCASSLGPTLRGQYFGPGTRLTVT.

CDR3 region: CASSEVRGPQHF. As DNA, the CDR3 is TGTGCCAGCAGTGAAGTCAGGGGGCCCCAGCATTTT. The chain joins TRBV6-1 to TRBJ1-5; D may be TRBD1 (6 bases). Trimming stripped 1 base from V and 9 bases from J, with 7 bases between. Germline V gene lookup returns CDR1 MNHNS and CDR2 SASEGT. This CDR3 contains 12 residues.

This chain connects TRBV11-1 to TRBJ2-2, with 11 nucleotides matching TRBD2. The V gene's germline CDR1 is SGHAT and CDR2 FQDESV (reference sequence). The ends lost 6 bases at V and 5 bases at J; junction bases unmatched: 8. The CDR3 has 16 residues. CDR3 residues: CASRSLLAGATGELFF. The CDR3 bases are TGTGCCAGCAGGTCCTTACTAGCGGGAGCGACCGGGGAGCTGTTTTTT.

The chain employs TRBV6-5 and TRBJ2-2; weak D call: TRBD2 (7 bases). Germline values: CDR1 MNHEY, CDR2 SVGAGI. Trimming pared 8 bases from V and 0 bases from J, leaving 13 bases between. The CDR3 has 15 amino acids. This CDR3 reads CASPKGGTNTGELFF. Here the CDR3 DNA reads TGTGCCAGCCCTAAGGGGGGGACGAACACCGGGGAGCTGTTTTTT.

The chain combines TRBV11-2 with TRBJ1-6; TRBD1 agrees at 8 bases. CDR1 SGHAT and CDR2 FQNNGV come from the germline V gene. CDR3 length equals 14 residues. Germline trimming cut 4 bases from V and 7 bases from J; bases unmatched to any gene: 3. CDR3 DNA: TGTGCCAGCAGCTCGGACAGGGTGAATTCACCCCTCCACTTT. Translation gives CASSSDRVNSPLHF.

The rearrangement links TRBV6-5 to TRBJ1-3; unclear D gene. The V end was cut by 9 bases, the J end by 2 bases, with 11 bases between. This CDR3 has 13 amino acids. Germline lookup yields CDR1 MNHEY and CDR2 SVGAGI. The CDR3 bases are TGTGCCAGTTTTGGCTGGGCTGGAAACACCATATATTTT. Translating it yields CASFGWAGNTIYF.

This clone was seen a handful of times. The chain is built from TRBV5-6 and TRBJ1-1; D perhaps matches TRBD1 (5 bases). The CDR3 runs 12 residues. The V gene lost 3 bases and the J gene lost 2 bases, with 5 bases spanning the gap. Per germline, CDR1 SGHDT and CDR2 YYEEEE. CDR3 amino acids: CASSWDNTEAFF. CDR3 sequence (DNA): TGTGCCAGCAGCTGGGACAACACTGAAGCTTTCTTT.

This chain connects TRBV4-1 to TRBJ1-5; no reliable D call. CDR3 length: 16 residues. CDR1 and CDR2 from the germline V gene are MGHRA and YSYEKL. The germline V and J ends were trimmed by 0 bases and 3 bases, with 12 bases remaining between them. The CDR3 DNA reads TGCGCCAGCAGCCAAGATTACGGTAACACCAATCAGCCCCAGCATTTT. As protein: CASSQDYGNTNQPQHF.

V is TRBV28 and J is TRBJ1-6, with 7 nucleotides matching TRBD1. From germline, CDR1 is MDHEN and CDR2 SYDVKM. This CDR3 is 14 amino acids long. The CDR3 nucleotides read TGTGCTTCAGGGGGACCTTCCAATAATTCACCCCTCCACTTT. It encodes CASGGPSNNSPLHF.

The chain recombines TRBV19 with TRBJ1-2; TRBD1 matches at 9 bases. The germline V gene encodes CDR1 LNHDA and CDR2 SQIVND (reference sequence). The CDR3 contains 14 residues. The V segment lost 6 bases and the J segment 8 bases; nucleotides outside the gene matches: 10. The CDR3 sequence: CASRDGQGHSGYTF. For the CDR3, the DNA is TGTGCCAGTAGGGACGGACAGGGGCACTCAGGCTACACCTTC.

V and J are TRBV11-3 and TRBJ2-3, with D perhaps matching TRBD2 (5 bases). The V gene's germline CDR1 is SGHNT and CDR2 YENEEA. Trimming took off 3 bases at V and 0 bases at J, with 16 bases between the two ends. The CDR3 runs 17 residues. The CDR3 is CASSFLAGGPSTDTQYF. CDR3 DNA: TGTGCCAGCAGCTTCCTAGCTGGAGGCCCTAGCACAGATACGCAGTATTTT. Full variable domain (rest looked up from reference TRBV11-3 and TRBJ2-3): EAGVVQSPRYKIIEKKQPVAFWCNPISGHNTLYWYLQNLGQGPELLIRYENEEAVDDSQLPKDRFSAERLKGVDSTLKIQPAELGDSAVYLCASSFLAGGPSTDTQYFGPGTRLTVL.

The rearrangement joins TRBV28 to TRBJ1-1, with no clear D. Germline assignment: CDR1 MDHEN and CDR2 SYDVKM. V was pared by 8 bases and J by 0 bases, with 7 bases between. This CDR3 is 12 amino acids long. The CDR3 is CASRGLNTEAFF. The CDR3 DNA sequence: TGTGCCAGCCGAGGATTGAACACTGAAGCTTTCTTT.

The rearrangement links TRBV2 to TRBJ2-7; D call uncertain. Germline CDR1 and CDR2: SNHLY and FYNNEI. This CDR3 contains 12 residues. V lost 8 bases to trimming and J lost 2 bases, with 10 bases between them. The CDR3 is CASGRSAYEQYF. The DNA of the CDR3 is TGTGCCAGCGGCCGTTCGGCCTACGAGCAGTACTTC.

CDR3 in DNA: TGTGCCATCAGTGAGGGACAGTGGGGGAGCAATCAGCCCCAGCATTTT. Its protein is CAISEGQWGSNQPQHF. This chain uses TRBV10-3 with TRBJ1-5; D might be TRBD1 (6 bases). Per germline, CDR1 ENHRY and CDR2 SYGVKD. The V gene lost 2 bases and the J gene lost 1 base, with 12 bases spanning the gap. The CDR3 is 16 amino acids.